This T cell receptor beta chain was recovered during a study of cytotoxic CD8 clonotypes in ibrutinib-treated CLL. Measured with immunoSEQ multiplex PCR; TCRdb has only the in-frame clones, and not every one. This sample has tens of thousands of clones, with approximately 65% found just once. The CDR3 has 14 amino acids. V lost 6 bases and J lost 5, with 16 bases in between. Germline V gene lookup returns CDR1 MNHEY and CDR2 SMNVEV (reference sequence). The clonotype was recovered from a human donor with chronic lymphocytic leukemia. Sequencing was performed on PBMCs, taken after 24 months of ibrutinib treatment. The rearrangement uses TRBV27 and TRBJ2-5, with D perhaps TRBD1 (6 bases). CDR3 loop: CASSPSAGDETQYF. CDR3 in DNA: TGTGCCAGCAGCCCAAGTGCAGGGGACGAGACCCAGTACTTC.